This T cell receptor (beta chain) was obtained from a study of primary melanoma T cells and metastatic recurrence (dated by TCRdb to 2019 to 2021). In the study overall: The cohort comprised approximately 190 primary melanomas of stage T2 to T4, with thickness greater than 1 mm. The study tested whether T-cell fraction and T-cell repertoire clonality in primary melanoma tumors predicted patient outcome. Histopathological grading of tumor-infiltrating lymphocytes served as the comparison point for the T-cell fraction derived from sequencing. Progression-free survival was the clinical outcome compared against the T-cell fraction measured by TCR beta sequencing.

The patients had surgically resected primary melanoma that was considered potentially curable but at risk of metastatic recurrence. Details on this clone: Its antigen is not yet known. No base quality values were provided; no much bigger clone lies one nucleotide off.

Including the terminal cysteine and phenylalanine, the CDR3 comprises 11 residues. Only the CDR3 DNA stays, 33 bases, in frame from base 1. Via the germline V gene (reference sequence), CDR1 is LNHDA and CDR2 SQIVND. V and J are truncated by 5 bases and 8 bases respectively, leaving an intervening sequence of 9 bases. Results the study describes overall, beyond this receptor: Tumor T-cell fraction was reported to predict progression-free survival independently of thickness, ulceration, mitotic rate and age. Adding T-cell fraction to tumor thickness reportedly improved progression-free survival prediction more than adding any other histopathological variable. The authors presented an effective T-cell-mediated antitumor response in primary melanoma only as a suggestion and not as a demonstrated mechanism. A T-cell fraction greater than 20% appeared to be protective whatever the ulceration status, mitotic rate or nodal disease.

Library preparation employed the immunoSEQ multiplex PCR assay. Primary melanoma tumor tissue underwent high-throughput sequencing of the T-cell receptor beta chain. On the study's bioinformatics: The repertoire analyses covered TCRB CDR3 sharing between samples and the distribution of insertions and deletions. A gradient-boosted model ranked the predictive value of the T-cell fraction against histopathological variables. Not all clones reach the TCRdb copy of this immuneACCESS table, which keeps in-frame sequences only. Checked studies attribute under half of the gap to unresolved V genes and leave the rest unexplained. V and J calls and clone size are given by that table; D and trimming were obtained from the DNA. This sample is represented by several hundred clones; roughly three quarters of them were singletons. Of the sample, roughly 45% falls within the top ten clones.

The rearranged chain carries TRBV19 and TRBJ1-2, with the D segment identity uncertain. The sequence derives from a human donor with melanoma. Sequencing input: melanoma tumor tissue. The CDR3 is CASSDGGGYTF. DNA sequence: TGTGCCAGTAGTGATGGTGGGGGCTACACCTTC.